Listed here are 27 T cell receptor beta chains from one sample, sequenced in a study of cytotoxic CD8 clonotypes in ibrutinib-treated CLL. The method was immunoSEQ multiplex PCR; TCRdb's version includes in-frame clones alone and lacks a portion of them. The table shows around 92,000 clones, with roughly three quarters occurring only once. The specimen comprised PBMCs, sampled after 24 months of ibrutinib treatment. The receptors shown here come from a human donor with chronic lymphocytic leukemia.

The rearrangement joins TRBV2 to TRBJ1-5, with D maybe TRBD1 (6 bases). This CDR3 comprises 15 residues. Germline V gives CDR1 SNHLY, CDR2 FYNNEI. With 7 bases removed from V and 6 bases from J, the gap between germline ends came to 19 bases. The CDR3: CASTQGGRGTQPQHF. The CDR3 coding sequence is TGTGCCAGCACCCAGGGAGGGAGGGGGACTCAGCCCCAGCATTTT.

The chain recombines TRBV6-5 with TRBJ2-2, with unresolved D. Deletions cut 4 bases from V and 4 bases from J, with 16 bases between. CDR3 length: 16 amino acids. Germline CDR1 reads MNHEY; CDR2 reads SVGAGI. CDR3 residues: CASSSTRAGPTGELFF. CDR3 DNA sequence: TGTGCCAGCAGTTCGACCCGGGCCGGGCCCACCGGGGAGCTGTTTTTT.

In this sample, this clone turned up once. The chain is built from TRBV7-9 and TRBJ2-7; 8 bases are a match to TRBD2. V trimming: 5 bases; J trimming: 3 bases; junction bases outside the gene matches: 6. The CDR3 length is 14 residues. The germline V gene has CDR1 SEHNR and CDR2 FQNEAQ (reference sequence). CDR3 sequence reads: CASSPPGGGYEQYF. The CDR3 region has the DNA TGTGCCAGCAGCCCGCCGGGGGGGGGCTACGAGCAGTACTTC. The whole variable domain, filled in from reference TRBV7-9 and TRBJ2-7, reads DTGVSQNPRHKITKRGQNVTFRCDPISEHNRLYWYRQTLGQGPEFLTYFQNEAQLEKSRLLSDRFSAERPKGSFSTLEIQRTEQGDSAMYLCASSPPGGGYEQYFGPGTRLTVT.

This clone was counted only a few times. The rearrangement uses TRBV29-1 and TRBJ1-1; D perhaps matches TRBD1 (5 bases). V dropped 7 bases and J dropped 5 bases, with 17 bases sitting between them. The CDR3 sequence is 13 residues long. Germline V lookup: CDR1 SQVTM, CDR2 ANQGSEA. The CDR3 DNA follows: TGCAGCGCTAGCAGGGAATTACAGACTGAAGCTTTCTTT. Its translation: CSASRELQTEAFF.

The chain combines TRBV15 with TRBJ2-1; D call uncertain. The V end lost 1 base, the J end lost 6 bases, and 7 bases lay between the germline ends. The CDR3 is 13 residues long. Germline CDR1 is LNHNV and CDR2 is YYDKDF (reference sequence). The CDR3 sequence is CATSRGLGNEQFF. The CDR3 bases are TGTGCCACCAGCAGAGGGCTGGGCAATGAGCAGTTCTTC.

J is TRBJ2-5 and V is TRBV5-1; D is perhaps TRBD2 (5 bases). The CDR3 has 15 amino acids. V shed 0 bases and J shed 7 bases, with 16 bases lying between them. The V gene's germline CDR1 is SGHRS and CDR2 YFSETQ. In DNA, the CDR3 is TGCGCCAGCAGCTTGGCCCTGGACTCCCTTGGGACCCAGTACTTC. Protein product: CASSLALDSLGTQYF.

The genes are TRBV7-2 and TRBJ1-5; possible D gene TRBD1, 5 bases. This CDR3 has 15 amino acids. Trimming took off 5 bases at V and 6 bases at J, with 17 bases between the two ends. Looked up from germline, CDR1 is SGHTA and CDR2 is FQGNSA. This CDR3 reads CASSPQMGPAQPQHF. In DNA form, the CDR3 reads TGTGCCAGCAGCCCGCAGATGGGGCCGGCTCAGCCCCAGCATTTT.

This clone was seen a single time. CDR3 DNA sequence: TGTGCCAGCTCACCACCGGGAACAGGGTACGGAACCACCTATGGCTACACCTTC. This codes for CASSPPGTGYGTTYGYTF. The chain has TRBV18 and TRBJ1-2; a weak D match, TRBD1 (6 bases). V was clipped by 0 bases and J by 4 bases, with 21 bases between them. CDR1 is KGHSH and CDR2 is LQKENI in the germline V gene. This CDR3 has 18 residues.

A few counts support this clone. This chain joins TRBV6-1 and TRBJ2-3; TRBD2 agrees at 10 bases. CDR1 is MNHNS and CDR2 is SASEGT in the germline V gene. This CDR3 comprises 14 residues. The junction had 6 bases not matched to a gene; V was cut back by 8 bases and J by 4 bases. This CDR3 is CASGSSGSSDTQYF. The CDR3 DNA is TGTGCCAGCGGGTCTAGCGGGAGTTCAGATACGCAGTATTTT.

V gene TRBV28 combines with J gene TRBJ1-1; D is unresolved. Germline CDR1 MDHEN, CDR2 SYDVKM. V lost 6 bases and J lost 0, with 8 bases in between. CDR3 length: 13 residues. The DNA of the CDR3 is TGTGCCAGCAGCCACAGCATGAACACTGAAGCTTTCTTT. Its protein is CASSHSMNTEAFF.

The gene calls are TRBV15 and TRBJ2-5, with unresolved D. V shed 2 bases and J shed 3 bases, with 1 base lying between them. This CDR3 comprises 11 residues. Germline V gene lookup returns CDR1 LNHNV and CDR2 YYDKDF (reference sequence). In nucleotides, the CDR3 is TGTGCCACCAGCAGAAAAGAGACCCAGTACTTC. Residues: CATSRKETQYF.

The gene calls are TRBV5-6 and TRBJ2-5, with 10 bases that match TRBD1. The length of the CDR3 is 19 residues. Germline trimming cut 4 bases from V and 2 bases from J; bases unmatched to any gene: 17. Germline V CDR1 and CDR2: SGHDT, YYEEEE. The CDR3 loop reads CASSLFAPGQGKEQETQYF. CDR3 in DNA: TGTGCCAGCAGCCTCTTCGCACCGGGACAGGGGAAGGAACAAGAGACCCAGTACTTC.

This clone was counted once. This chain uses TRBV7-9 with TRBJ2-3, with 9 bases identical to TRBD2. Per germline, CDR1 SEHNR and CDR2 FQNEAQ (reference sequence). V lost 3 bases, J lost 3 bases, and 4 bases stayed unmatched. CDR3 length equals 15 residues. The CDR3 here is CASSFLAGRTDTQYF. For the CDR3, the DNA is TGTGCCAGCAGCTTCCTAGCGGGGAGAACAGATACGCAGTATTTT.

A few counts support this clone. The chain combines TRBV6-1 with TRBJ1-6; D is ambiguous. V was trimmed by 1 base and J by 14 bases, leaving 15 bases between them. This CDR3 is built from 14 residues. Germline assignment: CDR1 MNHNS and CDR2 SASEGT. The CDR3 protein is CASSEVGRVRSLHF. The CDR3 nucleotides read TGTGCCAGCAGTGAAGTTGGGCGGGTAAGGTCCCTCCACTTT.

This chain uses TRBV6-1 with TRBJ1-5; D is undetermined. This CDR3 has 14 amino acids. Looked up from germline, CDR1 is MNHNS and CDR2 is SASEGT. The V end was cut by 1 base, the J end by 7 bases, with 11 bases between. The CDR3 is CASSEVGPGQPQHF. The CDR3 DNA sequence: TGTGCCAGCAGTGAAGTTGGGCCGGGGCAGCCCCAGCATTTT.

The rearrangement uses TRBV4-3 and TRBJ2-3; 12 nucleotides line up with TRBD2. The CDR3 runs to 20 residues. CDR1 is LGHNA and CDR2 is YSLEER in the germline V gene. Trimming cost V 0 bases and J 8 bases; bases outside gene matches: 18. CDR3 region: CASSQETRASGGANSGTQYF. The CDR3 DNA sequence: TGCGCCAGCAGCCAAGAAACACGGGCTAGCGGGGGGGCCAATAGCGGTACGCAGTATTTT.

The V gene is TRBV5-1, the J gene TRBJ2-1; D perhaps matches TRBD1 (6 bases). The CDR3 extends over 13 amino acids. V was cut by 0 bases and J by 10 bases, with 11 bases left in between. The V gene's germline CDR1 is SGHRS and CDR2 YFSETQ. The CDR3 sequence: CASSLEVDREQFF. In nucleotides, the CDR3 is TGCGCCAGCAGCTTGGAAGTTGACAGGGAGCAGTTCTTC.

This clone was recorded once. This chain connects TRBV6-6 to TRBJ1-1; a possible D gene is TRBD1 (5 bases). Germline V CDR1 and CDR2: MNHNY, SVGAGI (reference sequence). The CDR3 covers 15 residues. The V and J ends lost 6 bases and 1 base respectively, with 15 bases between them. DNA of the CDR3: TGTGCCAGCAGATTCCAGGGCGGTGGGAACACTGAAGCTTTCTTT. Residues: CASRFQGGGNTEAFF.

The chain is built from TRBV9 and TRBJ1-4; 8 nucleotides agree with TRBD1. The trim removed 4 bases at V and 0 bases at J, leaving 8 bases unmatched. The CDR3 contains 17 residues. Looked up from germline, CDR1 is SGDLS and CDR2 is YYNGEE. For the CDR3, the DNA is TGTGCCAGCAGCACCGGACAGGGAATTCCAACTAATGAAAAACTGTTTTTT. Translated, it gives CASSTGQGIPTNEKLFF. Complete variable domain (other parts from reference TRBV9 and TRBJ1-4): DSGVTQTPKHLITATGQRVTLRCSPRSGDLSVYWYQQSLDQGLQFLIQYYNGEERAKGNILERFSAQQFPDLHSELNLSSLELGDSALYFCASSTGQGIPTNEKLFFGSGTQLSVL.

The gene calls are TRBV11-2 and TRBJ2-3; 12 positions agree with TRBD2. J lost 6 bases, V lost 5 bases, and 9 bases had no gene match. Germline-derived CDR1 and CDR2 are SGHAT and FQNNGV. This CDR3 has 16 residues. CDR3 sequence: CASSPRLAGVTDTQYF. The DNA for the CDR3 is TGTGCCAGCAGCCCTAGACTAGCGGGAGTGACGGATACGCAGTATTTT.

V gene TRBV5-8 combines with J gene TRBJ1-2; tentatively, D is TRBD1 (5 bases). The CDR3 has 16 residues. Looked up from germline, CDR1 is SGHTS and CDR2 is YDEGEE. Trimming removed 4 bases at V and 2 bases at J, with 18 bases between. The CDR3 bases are TGTGCCAGCAGCCAAGGGGCAGGGAACCTAAACTATGGCTACACCTTC. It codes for CASSQGAGNLNYGYTF.

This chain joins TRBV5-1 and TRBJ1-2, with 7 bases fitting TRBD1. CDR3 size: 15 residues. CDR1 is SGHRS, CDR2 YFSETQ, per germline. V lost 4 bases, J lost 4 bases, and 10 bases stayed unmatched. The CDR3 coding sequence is TGCGCCAGCAGCCTTACGACAGGGAACCTCTATGGCTACACCTTC. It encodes CASSLTTGNLYGYTF.

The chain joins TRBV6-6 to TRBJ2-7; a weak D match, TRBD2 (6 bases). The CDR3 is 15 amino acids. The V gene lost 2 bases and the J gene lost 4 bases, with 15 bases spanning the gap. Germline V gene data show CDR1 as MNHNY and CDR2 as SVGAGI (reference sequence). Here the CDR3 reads CASSYQGTGRYEQYF. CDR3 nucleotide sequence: TGTGCCAGCAGTTACCAAGGGACGGGGAGGTACGAGCAGTACTTC.

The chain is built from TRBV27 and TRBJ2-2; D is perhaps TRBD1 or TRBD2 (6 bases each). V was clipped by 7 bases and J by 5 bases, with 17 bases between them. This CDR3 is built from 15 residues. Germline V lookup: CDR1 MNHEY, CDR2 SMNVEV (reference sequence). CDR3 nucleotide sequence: TGTGCCAGCACCCTTAGGGGGGTTTCAACCGGGGAGCTGTTTTTT. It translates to CASTLRGVSTGELFF.

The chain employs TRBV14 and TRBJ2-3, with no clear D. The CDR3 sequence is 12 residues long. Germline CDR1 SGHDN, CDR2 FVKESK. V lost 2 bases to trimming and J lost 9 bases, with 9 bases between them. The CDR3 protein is CASSQLMFTQYF. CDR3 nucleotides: TGTGCCAGCAGCCAATTAATGTTCACGCAGTATTTT.

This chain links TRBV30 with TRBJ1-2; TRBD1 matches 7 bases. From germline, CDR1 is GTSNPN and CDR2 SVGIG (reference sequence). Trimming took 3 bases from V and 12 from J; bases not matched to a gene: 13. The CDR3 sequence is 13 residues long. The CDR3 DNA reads TGTGCCTGGAGGTCGGACCACAGGGGAAAGAACACCTTC. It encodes CAWRSDHRGKNTF.

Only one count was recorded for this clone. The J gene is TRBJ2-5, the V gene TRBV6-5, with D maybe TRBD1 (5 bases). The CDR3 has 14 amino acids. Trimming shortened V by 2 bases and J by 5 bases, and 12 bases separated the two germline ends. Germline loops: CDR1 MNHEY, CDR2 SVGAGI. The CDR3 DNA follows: TGTGCCAGCAGTTACGGGCCCAAGGGGGAGACCCAGTACTTC. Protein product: CASSYGPKGETQYF.